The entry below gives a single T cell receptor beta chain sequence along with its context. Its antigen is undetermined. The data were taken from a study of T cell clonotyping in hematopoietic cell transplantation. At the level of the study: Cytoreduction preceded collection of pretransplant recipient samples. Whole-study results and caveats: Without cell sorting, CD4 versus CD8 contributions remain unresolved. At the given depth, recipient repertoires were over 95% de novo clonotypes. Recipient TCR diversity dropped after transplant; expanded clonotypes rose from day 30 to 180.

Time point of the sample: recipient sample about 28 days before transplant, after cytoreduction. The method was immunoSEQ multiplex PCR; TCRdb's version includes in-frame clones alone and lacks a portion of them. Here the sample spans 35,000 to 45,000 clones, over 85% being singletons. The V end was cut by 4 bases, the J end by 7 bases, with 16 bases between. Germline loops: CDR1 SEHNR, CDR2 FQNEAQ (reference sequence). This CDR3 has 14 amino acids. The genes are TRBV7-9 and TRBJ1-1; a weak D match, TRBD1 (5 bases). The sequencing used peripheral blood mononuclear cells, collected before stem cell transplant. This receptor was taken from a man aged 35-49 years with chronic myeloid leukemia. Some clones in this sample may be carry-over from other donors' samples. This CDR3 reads CASSSVEGVLEAFF. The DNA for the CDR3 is TGTGCCAGCAGCTCCGTGGAAGGGGTGCTTGAAGCTTTCTTT.